One and the same sample provided the 31 T cell receptor beta chains below, sequenced in a study of CD8+ T cells in alopecia areata. cDNA reverse transcribed from extracted RNA served as the sequencing template. Using immunoSEQ multiplex PCR, the repertoire was profiled, and TCRdb retains in-frame clones only, with some absent. The data show tens of thousands of clones, with 45% to 50% seen just once and roughly a sixth held by the top ten. The source material was CD8+ T cells sorted from blood, sampled at week 0. These receptors came from a human donor with alopecia areata.

The rearrangement joins TRBV7-9 to TRBJ2-7; D gene uncertain. CDR3 length equals 12 residues. Germline assignment: CDR1 SEHNR and CDR2 FQNEAQ (reference sequence). V was trimmed by 1 base and J by 6 bases, leaving 7 bases between them. The CDR3 loop reads CASSLDPVEQYF. DNA for the CDR3: TGTGCCAGCAGCTTAGATCCCGTCGAGCAGTACTTC. Full variable domain (remainder filled in from reference TRBV7-9 and TRBJ2-7): DTGVSQNPRHKITKRGQNVTFRCDPISEHNRLYWYRQTLGQGPEFLTYFQNEAQLEKSRLLSDRFSAERPKGSFSTLEIQRTEQGDSAMYLCASSLDPVEQYFGPGTRLTVT.

The chain combines TRBV30 with TRBJ2-3; D remains ambiguous. Trimming took 5 bases from V and 2 from J, leaving 14 bases between them. The CDR3 length is 14 residues. The germline V gene has CDR1 GTSNPN and CDR2 SVGIG (reference sequence). CDR3 loop: CAWDLSTYTDTQYF. The CDR3 region has the DNA TGTGCCTGGGACCTCTCGACTTACACAGATACGCAGTATTTT. Supplemented by reference TRBV30 and TRBJ2-3, the full variable domain reads SQTIHQWPATLVQPVGSPLSLECTVEGTSNPNLYWYRQAAGRGLQLLFYSVGIGQISSEVPQNLSASRPQDRQFILSSKKLLLSDSGFYLCAWDLSTYTDTQYFGPGTRLTVL.

Points on this clone: A junction boundary mismatches the germline segment, possibly from a read error. The gene calls are TRBV10-3 and TRBJ2-7, with no clear D. The CDR3 is made up of 14 amino acids. CDR1 and CDR2 from the germline V gene are ENHRY and SYGVKD. CDR3 coding DNA: TGTGCCAGCAGTGAATGGGAAGTTCCCTACGAGCAGTACTTC. This gives the protein CASSEWEVPYEQYF.

V usage is TRBV7-3 and J usage is TRBJ1-1; no clear D. CDR3 length: 17 residues. Germline loops: CDR1 SGHTA, CDR2 FQGTGA. V was cut by 2 bases and J by 4 bases, with 20 bases left in between. CDR3 coding DNA: TGTGCCAGCAGCTTATATCCTAGCCCCTCCGAGGGCACTGAAGCTTTCTTT. It yields the protein CASSLYPSPSEGTEAFF.

This chain connects TRBV4-2 to TRBJ1-1, with 7 bases fitting TRBD1. Germline CDR1 and CDR2: LGHNA and YNFKEQ. The CDR3 length is 16 residues. J lost 0 bases, V lost 0 bases, and 4 bases had no gene match. CDR3 sequence (DNA): TGTGCCAGCAGCCAAGATCAACAGGGGATGAACACTGAAGCTTTCTTT. Its protein is CASSQDQQGMNTEAFF.

CDR3 nucleotide sequence: TGTGCCAGCAGTTTCTTAGGTGACCACAATGAGCAGTTCTTC. It codes for CASSFLGDHNEQFF. This chain connects TRBV27 to TRBJ2-1; D remains unclear. CDR3 length equals 14 residues. Germline values: CDR1 MNHEY, CDR2 SMNVEV (reference sequence). Trimming removed 3 bases from V and 5 bases from J, with 11 bases in between.

The chain carries TRBV27 and TRBJ2-2, with 7 bases matching TRBD2. Losses at the gene ends were 7 bases for V and 6 bases for J; bases not matched to a gene: 2. The CDR3 runs 12 residues. Per the germline V gene, CDR1 is MNHEY and CDR2 is SMNVEV (reference sequence). The CDR3 protein is CASKGGAGELFF. CDR3 DNA sequence: TGTGCCAGCAAGGGAGGGGCCGGGGAGCTGTTTTTT.

The chain has TRBV29-1 and TRBJ1-2; no reliable D call. The V end was cut by 1 base, the J end by 3 bases, with 9 bases between. CDR1 and CDR2 from the germline V gene are SQVTM and ANQGSEA. CDR3 length equals 13 residues. CDR3 region: CSVEVVQDYGYTF. The CDR3 bases are TGCAGCGTTGAAGTTGTCCAGGACTATGGCTACACCTTC.

This clone was found a few times. The genes are TRBV29-1 and TRBJ1-4, with no clear D. With 5 bases removed from V and 7 bases from J, the gap between germline ends came to 5 bases. The germline CDR1 and CDR2 sequences are SQVTM and ANQGSEA. The CDR3 length is 10 residues. CDR3 DNA sequence: TGCAGCGTTTTGCGTGAAAAACTGTTTTTT. Protein: CSVLREKLFF.

This clone showed up just a few times. This chain uses TRBV29-1 with TRBJ2-2; D is unresolved. Per germline, CDR1 SQVTM and CDR2 ANQGSEA. With 7 bases removed from V and 1 base from J, the gap between germline ends came to 16 bases. This CDR3 is 15 amino acids long. CDR3 nucleotide sequence: TGCAGCGCCCTGGTAACGGGTGGGAACACCGGGGAGCTGTTTTTT. Its translation: CSALVTGGNTGELFF.

The sample holds a few counts of this clone. The rearrangement links TRBV27 to TRBJ2-7; 7 bases are a match to TRBD2. Trimming at V came to 8 bases and at J to 2 bases, leaving 9 bases not matched to a gene. The germline V gene has CDR1 MNHEY and CDR2 SMNVEV (reference sequence). The CDR3 is 14 residues long. The CDR3 region has the DNA TGTGCCAGCCGCCTGAGCGGGGCCCCCTACGAGCAGTACTTC. Translation gives CASRLSGAPYEQYF.

The rearrangement uses TRBV14 and TRBJ2-1; D gene ambiguous. The V gene's germline CDR1 is SGHDN and CDR2 FVKESK. The CDR3 covers 12 residues. Trimming removed 5 bases from V and 6 bases from J, with 8 bases in between. CDR3 DNA sequence: TGTGCCAGCAGCAGCTCGAGCAATGAGCAGTTCTTC. The encoded protein is CASSSSSNEQFF. The entire variable domain, with the rest obtained from reference TRBV14 and TRBJ2-1, is as follows: EAGVTQFPSHSVIEKGQTVTLRCDPISGHDNLYWYRRVMGKEIKFLLHFVKESKQDESGMPNNRFLAERTGGTYSTLKVQPAELEDSGVYFCASSSSSNEQFFGPGTRLTVL.

The J gene is TRBJ2-1, the V gene TRBV6-1; possible D gene TRBD2, 5 bases. The V gene lost 6 bases and the J gene lost 7 bases, with 10 bases spanning the gap. Germline V gene data show CDR1 as MNHNS and CDR2 as SASEGT. CDR3 length equals 12 residues. The CDR3 nucleotides read TGTGCCAGCAGAACCCTAGCAAATGAGCAGTTCTTC. Amino acid sequence: CASRTLANEQFF.

This sequence joins TRBV7-8 and TRBJ1-5, with 8 bases identical to TRBD1. With V trimmed by 5 bases and J by 6 bases, 9 bases remained unmatched. Germline-derived CDR1 and CDR2 are SGHVS and FQNEAQ. The CDR3 has 15 residues. CDR3 nucleotides: TGTGCCAGCAGCATAGGACAGGGCAGCGGTCAGCCCCAGCATTTT. Translation: CASSIGQGSGQPQHF.

The chain couples TRBV7-9 to TRBJ2-7; 8 bases are shared with TRBD1. Germline CDR1 reads SEHNR; CDR2 reads FQNEAQ (reference sequence). The CDR3 length is 19 residues. J gave up 1 base and V 4 bases, and 18 bases lay outside the gene matches. In DNA, the CDR3 is TGTGCCAGCAGCTCACCTTTGGACAGGGAACGCTCAAGGTCCTACGAGCAGTACTTC. It codes for CASSSPLDRERSRSYEQYF.

This chain links TRBV7-8 with TRBJ2-5; 7 positions match TRBD2. Germline V CDR1 and CDR2: SGHVS, FQNEAQ. The CDR3 sequence is 15 residues long. After removal of 5 bases from V and 4 bases from J, the junction contained 10 bases not matched to a gene. The CDR3 loop is CASSPRGQRGETQYF. CDR3 in DNA: TGTGCCAGCAGCCCACGGGGCCAGCGGGGAGAGACCCAGTACTTC.

In its sample, this clone was seen a few times. A read error may produce the germline difference seen at one junction end. J is TRBJ2-7 and V is TRBV7-2, with 8 nucleotides matching TRBD1. Germline V gene data show CDR1 as SGHTA and CDR2 as FQGNSA. This CDR3 contains 14 residues. DNA for the CDR3: TGCGCCAGCAGCCCTAGTCAGGGGGCCGACGAGCAGTACTTC. This encodes CASSPSQGADEQYF.

The gene calls are TRBV7-9 and TRBJ1-4; D perhaps matches TRBD1 (6 bases). Looked up from germline, CDR1 is SEHNR and CDR2 is FQNEAQ (reference sequence). This CDR3 has 11 residues. With 5 bases removed from V and 8 bases from J, the gap between germline ends came to 6 bases. The DNA of the CDR3 is TGTGCCAGCAGCGGACAGGAAAAACTGTTTTTT. Translated: CASSGQEKLFF.

The CDR3 sequence is CASRALETQYF. The CDR3 DNA reads TGTGCCAGCAGGGCTTTGGAGACCCAGTACTTC. The chain uses TRBV11-2 and TRBJ2-5; no clear D gene. V lost 6 bases to trimming and J lost 5 bases, with 7 bases between them. CDR1 and CDR2 (germline): SGHAT, FQNNGV. This CDR3 has 11 residues.

In nucleotides, the CDR3 is TGTGCCAGCTCACCACCGGCCAGGGCAGGCGAGCAGTACTTC. This translates into CASSPPARAGEQYF. V and J are TRBV18 and TRBJ2-7; D is possibly TRBD1 (5 bases). V shed 0 bases and J shed 6 bases, with 12 bases lying between them. CDR1 is KGHSH, CDR2 LQKENI, per germline. The CDR3 length is 14 residues.

The chain recombines TRBV4-1 with TRBJ2-7; D is possibly TRBD2 (6 bases). Germline CDR1 and CDR2: MGHRA and YSYEKL. V was shortened by 0 bases and J by 1 base, with 10 bases between the two germline ends. CDR3 size: 15 residues. CDR3 DNA: TGCGCCAGCAGCCAAGAGTGGCGGGGATCCTACGAGCAGTACTTC. As protein: CASSQEWRGSYEQYF.

Many counts were recorded for this clone. The genes are TRBV6-1 and TRBJ1-4; TRBD1 agrees at 8 bases. This CDR3 is built from 14 residues. The junction had 10 bases not matched to a gene; V was cut back by 5 bases and J by 11 bases. Germline CDR1 and CDR2: MNHNS and SASEGT. The CDR3: CASSSLNTGGKLFF. CDR3 DNA: TGTGCCAGCAGTTCGTTAAACACAGGGGGGAAACTGTTTTTT.

DNA for the CDR3: TGCGCCAGCAGCCACCCCAACCTCAAGGAGCAGTTCTTC. It codes for CASSHPNLKEQFF. The chain couples TRBV4-3 to TRBJ2-1; no clear D gene. Trimming removed 3 bases at V and 10 bases at J, with 13 bases between. Germline-derived CDR1 and CDR2 are LGHNA and YSLEER. The CDR3 is made up of 13 amino acids.

This clone turned up a few times. This chain links TRBV28 with TRBJ2-7; 7 bases are a match to TRBD1. Germline V gene sequence: CDR1 MDHEN, CDR2 SYDVKM. J lost 3 bases, V lost 7 bases, and 6 bases had no gene match. The CDR3 totals 13 residues. The CDR3 loop is CASKRDSHYEQYF. DNA of the CDR3: TGTGCCAGCAAACGGGACAGCCACTACGAGCAGTACTTC.

This clone was seen only a few times. The J gene is TRBJ2-5, the V gene TRBV29-1; TRBD2 matches at 8 bases. The germline gives CDR1 SQVTM, CDR2 ANQGSEA. J gave up 1 base and V 3 bases, and 4 bases lay outside the gene matches. This CDR3 comprises 14 residues. CDR3 in amino acids: CSVDLAGPQETQYF. The CDR3 DNA reads TGCAGCGTTGATCTAGCGGGTCCCCAAGAGACCCAGTACTTC.

There are a few counts of this clone. The rearrangement links TRBV6-1 to TRBJ2-7; D is uncertain. Germline V gene lookup returns CDR1 MNHNS and CDR2 SASEGT. Trimming removed 7 bases at V and 1 base at J, with 8 bases between. The CDR3 sequence is 12 residues long. CDR3 DNA: TGTGCCAGCATAGGCCCTTCCTACGAGCAGTACTTC. Translated, it gives CASIGPSYEQYF.

This clone has a handful of counts. The chain carries TRBV11-2 and TRBJ2-1; 8 bases are a match to TRBD2. Germline V gene sequence: CDR1 SGHAT, CDR2 FQNNGV. With V trimmed by 1 base and J by 4 bases, 0 bases remained unmatched. The CDR3 is made up of 14 amino acids. DNA of the CDR3: TGTGCCAGCAGCTTAGGCGGGGGGTACAATGAGCAGTTCTTC. It specifies CASSLGGGYNEQFF.

The V call is TRBV7-2, the J call TRBJ2-5; 8 bases agree with TRBD2. V trimming: 3 bases; J trimming: 2 bases; junction bases outside the gene matches: 11. Germline lookup yields CDR1 SGHTA and CDR2 FQGNSA. There are 17 residues in the CDR3. CDR3 sequence: CASSFGFWREVQETQYF. The CDR3 DNA follows: TGTGCCAGCAGCTTTGGGTTTTGGCGGGAGGTTCAAGAGACCCAGTACTTC.

This clone was observed a handful of times. V is TRBV7-3 and J is TRBJ2-7; maybe TRBD2 (6 bases). From germline, CDR1 is SGHTA and CDR2 FQGTGA. Trimming removed 0 bases at V and 2 bases at J, with 8 bases between. The CDR3 is made up of 14 amino acids. The CDR3 nucleotides are TGTGCCAGCAGCTTAACTAGCGGAACCTACGAGCAGTACTTC. This sequence encodes CASSLTSGTYEQYF. Supplemented by reference TRBV7-3 and TRBJ2-7, the full variable domain reads GAGVSQTPSNKVTEKGKYVELRCDPISGHTALYWYRQSLGQGPEFLIYFQGTGAADDSGLPNDRFFAVRPEGSVSTLKIQRTERGDSAVYLCASSLTSGTYEQYFGPGTRLTVT.

This clone was observed a few times. The chain carries TRBV6-1 and TRBJ1-2; a possible D gene is TRBD1 (5 bases). V lost 8 bases and J lost 2, with 6 bases in between. Germline loops: CDR1 MNHNS, CDR2 SASEGT. CDR3 length: 11 amino acids. CDR3 amino acids: CASRDNYGYTF. The CDR3 nucleotides read TGTGCCAGCCGGGACAACTATGGCTACACCTTC.

This clone was counted a single time. The chain carries TRBV19 and TRBJ1-2; D is unresolved. CDR3 length: 12 amino acids. V lost 5 bases and J 6 bases, leaving 10 bases between the germline ends. Per germline, CDR1 LNHDA and CDR2 SQIVND (reference sequence). DNA of the CDR3: TGTGCCAGTAGTCCCCACAATCATGGCTACACCTTC. It encodes CASSPHNHGYTF.